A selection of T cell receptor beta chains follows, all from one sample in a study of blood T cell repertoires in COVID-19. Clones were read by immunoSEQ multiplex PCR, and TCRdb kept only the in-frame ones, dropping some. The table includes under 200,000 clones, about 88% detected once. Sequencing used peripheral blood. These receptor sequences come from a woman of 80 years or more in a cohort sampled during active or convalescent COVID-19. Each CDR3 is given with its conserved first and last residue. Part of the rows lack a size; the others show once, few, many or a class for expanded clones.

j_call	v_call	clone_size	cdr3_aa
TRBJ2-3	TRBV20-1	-	CSANKQGTQYF
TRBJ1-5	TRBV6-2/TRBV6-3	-	CASSYTAASNQPQHF
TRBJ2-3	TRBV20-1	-	CSASSLAGPQSQYF
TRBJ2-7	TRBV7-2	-	CASSSDRLDLEYF
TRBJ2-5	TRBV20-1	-	CSASRGAPQETQYF
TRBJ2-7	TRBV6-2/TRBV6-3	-	CASSYNSAATYEQYF
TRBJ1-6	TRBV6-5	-	CASSQTGRNSPLHF
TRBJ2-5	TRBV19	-	CASSPGLAGVRKTQYF
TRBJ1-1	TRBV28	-	CASSRGGATPEAFF
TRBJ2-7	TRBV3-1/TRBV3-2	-	CASSQSERRTYSYEQYF
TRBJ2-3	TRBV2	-	CAGSNDRVVTDTQYF
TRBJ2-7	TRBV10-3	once	CAITESQGREQYF
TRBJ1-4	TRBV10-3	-	CATTRAWSNEKLFF
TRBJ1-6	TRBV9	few	CASSGEGQGNSPLHF
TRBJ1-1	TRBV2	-	CASARRDTGTEAFF
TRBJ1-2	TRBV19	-	CASSFGRQGSYGYTF
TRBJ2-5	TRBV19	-	CASSMTSEQTQYF
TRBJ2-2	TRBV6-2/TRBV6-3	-	CASSYYPGQTTGGGELFF
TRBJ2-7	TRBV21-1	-	CASSKAGRRGPPYEQYF
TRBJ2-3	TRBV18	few	CASSPRRTGGTDTQYF
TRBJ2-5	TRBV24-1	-	CATSDPRSGGARETQYF
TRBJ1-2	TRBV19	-	CASTNTGEWSYGYTF
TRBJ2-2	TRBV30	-	CAWSVKLINTGELFF
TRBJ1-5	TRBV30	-	CAWSRDRGGNQPQHF
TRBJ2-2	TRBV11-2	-	CASSLDPLAGGITGELFF
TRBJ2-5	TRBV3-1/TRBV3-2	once	CASSQGIPDRSQETQYF